A selection of T cell receptor beta chains follows, all from one sample in a study of shared clonotypes between healthy human individuals. Here immunoSEQ multiplex PCR was the method, and the copy in TCRdb shows in-frame clones only, minus some. The sample includes some 2,100,000 clones, approximately 94% of them seen just once. Sequencing used naive CD8+ T cells from PBMCs. These receptor sequences come from a man between 18 and 29 years old in good health. Some clones in this sample may be carry-over from other donors' samples. CDR3s leave out the opening cysteine and the closing phenylalanine or tryptophan.

V gene,J gene,CDR3 protein
TRBV7-9,TRBJ2-1,ASSPGTGGATLYEQF
TRBV2,TRBJ2-5,ASSEELDRPHRRTQY
TRBV28,TRBJ2-7,ASSLRPLRGDEQY
TRBV9,TRBJ2-7,ASSPDGTGGYEQY
TRBV7-9,TRBJ2-3,ASSHGQGRVDTQY
TRBV2,TRBJ1-5,ASSDPGQGGQPQH
TRBV9,TRBJ1-4,ASSVGSGAGEKLF
TRBV9,TRBJ1-2,ASSPRQGADADGYT
TRBV27,TRBJ1-1,ASSARQGSTEAF
TRBV7-9,TRBJ1-2,ASSLTGWPGYT
TRBV19,TRBJ2-7,ASSILGTGYNEQY
TRBV7-9,TRBJ2-2,ASRDRVQGSGELF
TRBV11-2,TRBJ1-2,ASSSPVRGGGELNYGYT
TRBV29-1,TRBJ2-1,SVDPRTSGRDNEQF
TRBV5-1,TRBJ2-5,ASSSTRDIQETQY
TRBV28,TRBJ1-5,ASSSVYNQPQH
TRBV28,TRBJ2-5,ASSFPRETQY
TRBV6-1,TRBJ2-7,ASTPGLGYEQY
TRBV7-9,TRBJ1-2,ASFGFDGYT
TRBV27,TRBJ2-7,ASSFRVGSYEQY
TRBV9,TRBJ2-1,ASSPRGLAGYNEQF
TRBV14,TRBJ1-1,ASSQGFPNTEAF
TRBV18,TRBJ2-2,ASSPLRLAFSTGELF
TRBV10-3,TRBJ2-1,AISDPRLAGLSYNEQF
TRBV11-2,TRBJ2-5,ASSLFDRGGETQY
TRBV27,TRBJ2-7,ASSSGRTHYEQY
TRBV7-2,TRBJ2-1,ASSAVGSGYNEQF
TRBV19,TRBJ1-3,ASQAPTSPRPGNTIY
TRBV9,TRBJ2-7,ASSVGRTESSYEQY
TRBV6-6,TRBJ2-1,ASSYTANEQF
TRBV5-6,TRBJ2-5,ASSLVSGGQETQY
TRBV7-9,TRBJ1-2,ASSPAPLNYGYT
TRBV11-2,TRBJ2-6,ASSPRGPSGIGANVLT
TRBV7-9,TRBJ2-5,ASSLRLAGDRFQETQY
TRBV27,TRBJ1-5,ASSTGISNQPQH
TRBV28,TRBJ1-1,ASSDGQGVEGMNTEAF
TRBV7-9,TRBJ1-2,ASSSHQGVYGYT
TRBV7-2,TRBJ2-7,ASSGGTVYEQY
TRBV28,TRBJ1-2,ASSADRADGYT
TRBV2,TRBJ2-7,ASTRAAEQY
TRBV7-3,TRBJ2-1,ASSLTVGGPYNEQF
TRBV19,TRBJ2-1,ASSIERVDEQF
TRBV5-4,TRBJ2-7,ASSFRDSPYEQY